This entry is about one TCR beta chain. Its antigen is unknown. This CDR3 contains 13 residues. With V trimmed by 8 bases and J by 2 bases, 5 bases remained unmatched. The V gene's germline CDR1 is GTSNPN and CDR2 SVGIG (reference sequence). This sample stems from a study of beta chain features in type 1 diabetes. The investigators reverse transcribed all of the isolated RNA, so they sequenced expressed TCRB transcripts. Sequencing of naive, central memory and regulatory T cell samples gave an average of approximately 3.8 million reads. TCRdb's copy holds only in-frame clones and misses some; the assay was immunoSEQ multiplex PCR. The repertoire holds fewer than 250,000 clones, around 65% seen once, with approximately 0.053% in the top ten. Findings and limits, study-wide: Possibly, sequencing cDNA over-represented cells that had high TCR expression levels. Shorter TCRB CDR3s, moderately but significantly so, were found in Type 1 diabetes patients in all four CD4+ subsets. The naive, central memory and Treg TCRB repertoires looked more alike in patients than they did in healthy donors.

This clonotype originated in a man aged 25 to 45 in good health. V and J are TRBV30 and TRBJ2-3; TRBD2 matches at 9 bases. The sequenced sample consisted of naive CD4+ T cells from blood. For the CDR3, the DNA is TGTGCCGTCCAGCGGGGGGCCACAGATACGCAGTATTTT. Translation: CAVQRGATDTQYF. The variable domain in full, completed from reference TRBV30 and TRBJ2-3, reads SQTIHQWPATLVQPVGSPLSLECTVEGTSNPNLYWYRQAAGRGLQLLFYSVGIGQISSEVPQNLSASRPQDRQFILSSKKLLLSDSGFYLCAVQRGATDTQYFGPGTRLTVL.